One T cell receptor beta chain is described in this entry. The antigen remains undetermined. The data were produced by immunoSEQ multiplex PCR, yet TCRdb's version contains in-frame clones alone and is incomplete. The sample lists about 700,000 clones, roughly 70% occurring once. The sample belongs to a study of shared clonotypes between healthy human individuals. General study points: Sequencing of the sorted subsets was shown by rarefaction to be incomplete despite large depth. Relative to clonotypes present in all four donors, those not shared had lower generation probabilities.

V gave up 7 bases and J gave up 0 bases, with 7 bases separating them. The CDR3 has 12 residues. Germline loops: CDR1 SQVTM, CDR2 ANQGSEA. The chain has TRBV29-1 and TRBJ1-3; D unresolved. The clonotype originates from a woman under 40 in good health. Specimen: memory CD4+ T cells sorted from blood. The sample's subset: CD45RA-negative fraction. The CDR3 spells CSATSSGNTIYF. For the CDR3, the DNA is TGCAGCGCTACGAGCTCTGGAAACACCATATATTTT. Full variable domain (remainder filled in from reference TRBV29-1 and TRBJ1-3): SAVISQKPSRDICQRGTSLTIQCQVDSQVTMMFWYRQQPGQSLTLIATANQGSEATYESGFVIDKFPISRPNLTFSTLTVSNMSPEDSSIYLCSATSSGNTIYFGEGSWLTVV.